This T cell receptor (beta chain) appears in the sequencing data of a study of breast tumors, draining lymph nodes, adjacent tissues. The study, taken as a whole, reports: Tumors had less TCR diversity than lymph nodes, more than nontumor tissue.

TCRdb used MiXCR to reprocess the multiplex PCR reads, holding one entry per CDR3 protein. Among about 200,000 distinct CDR3 sequences listed, under 40% were seen once. Breast cancer patients provided tissue from their axillary draining lymph nodes. This clonotype was detected ten times or more. Its antigen remains unidentified. Trimming took 1 base from V and 7 from J; bases not matched to a gene: 20. The CDR3 is made up of 19 amino acids. Germline values: CDR1 SGHTA, CDR2 FQGNSA. Sequenced material: axillary lymph node tissue. V usage is TRBV7-2 and J usage is TRBJ2-3, with TRBD1 matching 7 bases. The TCR was taken from a female donor with breast cancer. Some clones in this sample may be carry-over from other donors' samples. CDR3 protein: CASSLGQGPMRQGSNTQYF. CDR3 bases: TGTGCCAGCAGCTTAGGGCAAGGCCCGATGCGACAGGGTTCGAATACGCAGTATTTT.